This TCR beta chain was documented in a study of blood T cell repertoires in COVID-19 (dated by TCRdb to the early 2020s). Background on the whole study: The collaborator samples originated in the United States, Italy and Spain and spanned the acute and convalescent phases of COVID-19. The material from the prospective study consisted of cDNA or gDNA derived from T cells, B-cell-depleted T cells, or PBMCs. Deeply sampled blood TCRbeta repertoires from subjects exposed to, actively infected with, or recovered from COVID-19 were included in the dataset. The repertoires were released in a freely available public database meant as a resource for research on the immune response to SARS-CoV-2. The samples were drawn from two sources: the first 160 participants of the ongoing ImmuneRACE study, and 1,254 subjects contributed by 6 global collaborators. The sample metadata nearly always contained a de-identified subject ID, COVID-19 status, age in years and sex. Where available, HLA class I and class II types were obtained from metadata supplied by the sample provider rather than from assay-based typing. Paper-wide results and their limitations: How much clinical and demographic metadata was included differed by source and by participant, and the metadata was provided uncurated.

V loses 2 bases, J loses 4 bases, and the germline ends lie 8 bases apart. The CDR3 runs 13 residues from the cysteine to the phenylalanine. The CDR3 DNA has 39 bases and is translated from base 1. Sequences KGHSH (CDR1) and LQKENI (CDR2) are obtained from the germline V gene. The immunoSEQ Assay, a bias-controlled multiplex PCR, was used to amplify TCRbeta CDR3 regions from genomic DNA. Concerning the study's data processing: The number of nucleated cells in each sample was estimated from the amplification of reference gene primers within the assay. To quantify the absolute abundance of each unique TCRbeta CDR3 rearrangement, sequence reads were collapsed and filtered. For each sample, productive Simpson clonality was calculated as the square root of Simpson's diversity index across productive rearrangements. The immuneACCESS repertoire file appears here via TCRdb, limited to in-frame rearrangements. These files lack a portion of the clones; in checked studies, under half of the deficit traces to unresolved V genes, and the cause of the others is not known. The V and J calls and clone size are taken from that table; D and trimming were inferred from the DNA. The sample table holds under 250,000 clones, of which 85% were seen once. Jointly, the top ten make up more than 6% of the sample.

Points on this clone: Its binding antigen is unknown. Base quality data are lacking; no much larger clone is found one base away.

Whole blood was collected in K2EDTA tubes by collaborating institutions according to the institutions' own protocols. For TCRbeta analysis, collaborator samples were shipped as frozen whole blood, as isolated PBMCs, or as DNA extracted from either sample type. The chain couples TRBV18 to TRBJ1-1, and perhaps TRBD1 as D gene, on 6 matching bases. The origin of this receptor is a woman aged 55-69 years with active or convalescent COVID-19. The sample taken for sequencing was peripheral blood. The sequenced DNA is TGTGCCAGCTCACCAAGGGGGGGCACTGAAGCTTTCTTT. This codes for CASSPRGGTEAFF.